This TCR beta chain was identified in a study of T cells in Graves' hyperthyroidism and ophthalmopathy. Study-level points and caveats: Blood also showed most of the thyroid clonotypes that were expanded above 0.001.

The CDR3 length is 13 residues. V lost 5 bases and J 2 bases, leaving 10 bases between the germline ends. From germline, CDR1 is SGHTS and CDR2 YDEGEE. Only a few counts were recorded for this clonotype. Antigen: not known. PBMCs stemmed from about 9.5 ml fresh peripheral blood. Template material for amplifying TCR beta CDR3 regions consisted of RNA transcripts. Carried out on the TCR CDR3, a first-round RT-PCR used the HTBI primer set. TCRdb re-called the multiplex PCR reads with MiXCR, one entry per CDR3 protein. Of about 580,000 distinct CDR3 sequences listed, approximately 15% were seen once; the top ten hold 5.8%.

The receptor's source is a woman aged 30 to 39 with Graves' hyperthyroidism that later progressed to Graves' ophthalmopathy. The sequencing sample was made of blood. The rearrangement joins TRBV5-8 to TRBJ2-5, with a weak D call TRBD1 (6 bases). CDR3 nucleotides: TGTGCCAGCAGGCGGACAGCTCAAGAGACCCAGTACTTC. The encoded protein is CASRRTAQETQYF.